The T cell receptor (beta chain) described here comes from a study of T cell responses to AZD1222 COVID-19 vaccine. Produced via immunoSEQ multiplex PCR; TCRdb's table is partial and in-frame only. The sample lists over 110,000 clones; 90% to 95% were seen once. V gave up 6 bases and J gave up 8 bases; unmatched junction bases: 5. Germline CDR1 is SQVTM and CDR2 is ANQGSEA. The CDR3 extends over 12 amino acids. This chain joins TRBV29-1 and TRBJ1-2; 11 bases fit TRBD1. The receptor's source is an adult in good health. The starting material was peripheral blood, obtained on day 0 of AZD1222 vaccination. The CDR3 DNA reads TGCAGCGTGAACGGACAGGGGGCAGGCTACACCTTC. Its protein product is CSVNGQGAGYTF.